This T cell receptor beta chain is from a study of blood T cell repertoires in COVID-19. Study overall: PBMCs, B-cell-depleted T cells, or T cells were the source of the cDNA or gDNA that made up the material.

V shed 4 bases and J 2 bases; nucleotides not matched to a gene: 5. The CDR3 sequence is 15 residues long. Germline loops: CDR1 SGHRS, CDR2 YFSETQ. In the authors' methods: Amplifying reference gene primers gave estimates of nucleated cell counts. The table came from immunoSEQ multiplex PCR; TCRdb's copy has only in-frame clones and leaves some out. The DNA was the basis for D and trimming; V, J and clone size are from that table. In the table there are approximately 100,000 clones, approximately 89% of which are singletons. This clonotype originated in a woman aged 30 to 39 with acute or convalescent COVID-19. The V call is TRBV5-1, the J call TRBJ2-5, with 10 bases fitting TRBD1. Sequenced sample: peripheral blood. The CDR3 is CASSLGTGAQETQYF. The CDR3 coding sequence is TGCGCCAGCAGCCTCGGGACAGGGGCTCAAGAGACCCAGTACTTC.